These T cell receptor beta chains were read from a single sample in a study of patients and donors after allogeneic stem cell transplantation. MiXCR was run by TCRdb on the RT-PCR reads, yielding one entry per CDR3 protein. Of some 960,000 distinct CDR3 sequences listed, more than 15% are singletons. The sample taken for sequencing was blood, either unsorted or a sorted T cell fraction (not recorded which). The source is a human donor who was either an allogeneic HSCT recipient or a stem cell or donor lymphocyte infusion donor (not recorded which). It is not recorded whose cells these are; they may come from a transplant donor. The CDR3 runs from the conserved cysteine through the conserved F or W. The D gene is left open where the match is weak. Clone size is stated in some rows and not others, as once, few, many or a class when expanded.

j_gene	d_gene	abundance	v_gene	CDR3aa	CDR3nt
TRBJ1-2	-	-	TRBV29-1	CSVERQRLNYGYTF	TGCAGCGTTGAAAGACAGCGACTAAACTATGGCTACACCTTC
TRBJ2-5	TRBD1	-	TRBV28	CASRGQGMGETQYF	TGTGCCAGCAGGGGACAGGGAATGGGCGAGACCCAGTACTTC
TRBJ1-5	-	few	TRBV7-6	CASSQRGDSNQPQHF	TGTGCCAGCAGCCAGCGCGGTGATAGCAATCAGCCCCAGCATTTT
TRBJ1-3	-	few	TRBV11-2	CASSPRQLGNTIYF	TGTGCCAGCAGCCCCCGACAGCTTGGAAACACCATATATTTT
TRBJ1-3	-	-	TRBV7-8	CASSLSGAASGNTIYF	TGTGCCAGCAGCTTGTCGGGGGCAGCTTCTGGAAACACCATATATTTT
TRBJ2-5	TRBD2	few	TRBV5-1	CASSQPTSGRETQYF	TGCGCCAGCAGCCAACCGACTAGCGGGAGAGAGACCCAGTACTTC
TRBJ2-2	-	-	TRBV9	CASSVDSYTGELFF	TGTGCCAGCAGCGTCGACAGTTACACCGGGGAGCTGTTTTTT
TRBJ1-2	-	-	TRBV11-1	CASSLTEAYGYTF	TGTGCCAGCAGCCTGACAGAAGCCTATGGCTACACCTTC
TRBJ2-7	TRBD2	few	TRBV24-1	CATSAGAGETYEQYF	TGTGCCACCAGTGCCGGGGCGGGGGAAACCTACGAGCAGTACTTC
TRBJ2-1	-	-	TRBV20-1	CSTTPDGSYYNEQFF	TGCAGTACCACGCCGGATGGTAGCTACTACAATGAGCAGTTCTTC